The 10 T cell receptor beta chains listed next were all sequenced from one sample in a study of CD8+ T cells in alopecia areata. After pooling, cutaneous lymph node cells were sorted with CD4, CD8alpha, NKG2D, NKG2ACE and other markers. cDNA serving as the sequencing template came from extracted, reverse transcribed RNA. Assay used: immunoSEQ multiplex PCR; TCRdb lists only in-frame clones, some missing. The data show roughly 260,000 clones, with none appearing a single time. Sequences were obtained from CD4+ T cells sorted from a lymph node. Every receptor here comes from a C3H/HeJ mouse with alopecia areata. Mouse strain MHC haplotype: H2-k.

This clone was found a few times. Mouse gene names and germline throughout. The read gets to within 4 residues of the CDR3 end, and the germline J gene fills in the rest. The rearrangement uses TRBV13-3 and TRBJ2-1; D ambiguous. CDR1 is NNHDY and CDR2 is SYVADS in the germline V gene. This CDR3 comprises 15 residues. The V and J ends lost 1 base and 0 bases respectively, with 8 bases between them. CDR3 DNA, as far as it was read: TGTGCCAGCAGTGATACCACAGTTAACTATGCT. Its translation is CASSDTTVNYA. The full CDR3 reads CASSDTTVNYAEQFF.

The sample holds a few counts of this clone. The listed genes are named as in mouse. The CDR3 loop is CTCSAMGQGAETLYF. Incomplete CDR3 DNA: TGCACCTGCAGTGCAATGGGACAGGGGGCAGAA. The chain couples TRBV1 to TRBJ2-3; TRBD1 matches 10 bases. The observed sequence ends 4 residues before the CDR3 terminus, with the missing tail filled in from the germline J gene. With V trimmed by 2 bases and J by 3 bases, 2 bases remained unmatched. Germline values: CDR1 NSQYPW, CDR2 LRSPGD (reference sequence). There are 15 residues in the CDR3.

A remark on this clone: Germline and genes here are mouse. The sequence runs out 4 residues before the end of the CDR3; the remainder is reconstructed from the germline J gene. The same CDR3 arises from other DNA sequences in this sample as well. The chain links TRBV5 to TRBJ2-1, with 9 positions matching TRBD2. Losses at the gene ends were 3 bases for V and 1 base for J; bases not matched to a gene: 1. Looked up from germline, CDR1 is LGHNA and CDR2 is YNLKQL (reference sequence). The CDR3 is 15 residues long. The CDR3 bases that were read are TGTGCCAGCAGCCAGACTGGGGGAAACTATGCT. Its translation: CASSQTGGNYA. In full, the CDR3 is CASSQTGGNYAEQFF.

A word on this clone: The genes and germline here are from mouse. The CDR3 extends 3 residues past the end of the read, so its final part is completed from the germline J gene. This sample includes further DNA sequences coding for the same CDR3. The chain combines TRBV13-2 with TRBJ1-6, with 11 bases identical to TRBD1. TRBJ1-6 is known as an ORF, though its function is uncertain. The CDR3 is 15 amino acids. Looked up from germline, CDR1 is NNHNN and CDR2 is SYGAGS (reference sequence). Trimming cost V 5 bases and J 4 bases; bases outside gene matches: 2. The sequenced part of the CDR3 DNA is TGTGCCAGCGGGGGGACAGGGGGGTATAATTCGCCC. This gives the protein CASGGTGGYNSP. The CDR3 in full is CASGGTGGYNSPLYF.

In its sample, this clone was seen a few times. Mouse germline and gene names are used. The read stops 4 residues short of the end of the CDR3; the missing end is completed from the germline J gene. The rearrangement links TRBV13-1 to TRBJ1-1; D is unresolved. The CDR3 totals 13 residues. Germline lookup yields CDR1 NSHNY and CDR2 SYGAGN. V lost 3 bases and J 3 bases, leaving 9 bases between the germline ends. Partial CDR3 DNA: TGTGCCAGCAGTGTAGCAGGCGACACA. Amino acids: CASSVAGDT. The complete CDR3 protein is CASSVAGDTEVFF.

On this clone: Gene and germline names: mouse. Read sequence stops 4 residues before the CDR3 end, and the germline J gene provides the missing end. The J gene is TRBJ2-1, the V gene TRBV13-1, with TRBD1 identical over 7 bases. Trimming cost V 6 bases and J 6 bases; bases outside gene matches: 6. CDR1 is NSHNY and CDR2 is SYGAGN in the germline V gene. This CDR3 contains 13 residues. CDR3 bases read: TGTGCCAGCACGAGACAGGGTTCTGCT. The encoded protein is CASTRQGSA. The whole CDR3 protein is CASTRQGSAEQFF.

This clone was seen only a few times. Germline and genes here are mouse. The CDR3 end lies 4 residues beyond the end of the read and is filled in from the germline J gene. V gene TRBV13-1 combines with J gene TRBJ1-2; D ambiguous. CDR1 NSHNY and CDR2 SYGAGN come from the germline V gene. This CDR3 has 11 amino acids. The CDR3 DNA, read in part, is TGTGCCAGCAGTGACTGGGGC. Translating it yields CASSDWG. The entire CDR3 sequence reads CASSDWGDYTF.

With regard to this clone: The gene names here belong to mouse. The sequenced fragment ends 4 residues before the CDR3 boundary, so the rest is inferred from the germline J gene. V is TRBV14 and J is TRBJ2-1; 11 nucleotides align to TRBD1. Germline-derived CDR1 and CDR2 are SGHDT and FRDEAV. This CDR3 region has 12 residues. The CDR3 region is CAARDRGTEQFF. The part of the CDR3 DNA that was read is TGTGCCGCGAGGGACAGGGGGACT.

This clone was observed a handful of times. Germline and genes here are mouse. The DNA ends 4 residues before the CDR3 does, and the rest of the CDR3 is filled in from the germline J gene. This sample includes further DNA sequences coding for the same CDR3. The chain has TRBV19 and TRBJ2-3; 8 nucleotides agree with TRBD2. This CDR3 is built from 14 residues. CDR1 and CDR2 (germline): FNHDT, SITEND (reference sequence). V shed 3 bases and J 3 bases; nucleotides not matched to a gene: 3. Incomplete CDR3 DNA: TGTGCCAGCAGTAATGGGGGGGGCGCAGAA. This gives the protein CASSNGGGAE. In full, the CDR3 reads CASSNGGGAETLYF.

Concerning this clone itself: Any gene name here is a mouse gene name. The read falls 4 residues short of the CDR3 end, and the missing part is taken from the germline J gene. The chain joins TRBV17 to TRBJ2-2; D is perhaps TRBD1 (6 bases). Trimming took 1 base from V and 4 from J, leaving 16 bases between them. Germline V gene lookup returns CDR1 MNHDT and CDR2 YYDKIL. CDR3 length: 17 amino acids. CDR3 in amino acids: CASSRGVYRDGTGQLYF. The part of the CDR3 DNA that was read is TGTGCTAGCAGTAGAGGGGTATACAGGGACGGCACCGGG.